The 2 T cell receptor beta chains reported below all come from one sample, sequenced in a study of patients and donors after allogeneic stem cell transplantation. MiXCR, run by TCRdb on the RT-PCR reads, gives a single entry per CDR3 protein. The sample has about 57,000 distinct CDR3 sequences, about 14% seen once; the top ten hold approximately 33%. The sequencing sample was made of blood, either unsorted or a sorted T cell fraction (not recorded which). The receptors derive from a human donor who was either an allogeneic HSCT recipient or a stem cell or donor lymphocyte infusion donor (not recorded which). It is not recorded whose cells these are; they may come from a transplant donor.

The chain couples TRBV6-5 to TRBJ1-5; no definite D call. This CDR3 region has 16 residues. V lost 0 bases and J lost 2, with 11 bases in between. Germline V lookup: CDR1 MNHEY, CDR2 SVGAGI. The CDR3 loop is CASSYSYHEGNQPQHF. The CDR3 DNA is TGTGCCAGCAGTTACTCCTATCACGAGGGCAATCAGCCCCAGCATTTT.

The genes are TRBV27 and TRBJ2-7; the D gene is possibly TRBD2 (5 bases). Trimming removed 3 bases at V and 6 bases at J, with 24 bases between. The CDR3 length is 17 residues. Germline CDR1 MNHEY, CDR2 SMNVEV (reference sequence). The CDR3 protein is CASSFSPLSEDEVEQYF. CDR3 in DNA: TGTGCCAGCAGTTTCAGCCCCCTTAGCGAGGACGAAGTCGAGCAGTACTTC.